The clone carrying this T cell receptor (beta chain) occurred a few times. What it recognizes is unknown. This specimen comes from a study of T cell repertoires in cytomegalovirus infection. General study results and limits: Summed frequency of shared TCR beta families picked out CMV carriers who also had the relevant HLA. Ex vivo responses were dominated by HLA-C-restricted CMV-specific TCR beta clonotypes.

TCRdb called the reads again in MiXCR, with one record for every CDR3 protein. The table shows nearly 550,000 distinct CDR3 sequences, with 16% occurring only once. The germline gives CDR1 MNHEY, CDR2 SMNVEV (reference sequence). CDR3 length equals 16 residues. The V and J ends lost 6 bases and 0 bases respectively, with 15 bases between them. The clonotype originates from a human donor in good health (CMV status not recorded). Some clones in this sample may be carry-over from other donors' samples. The gene calls are TRBV27 and TRBJ2-1; tentatively, D is TRBD1 (6 bases). Specimen: CD8+ T cells from PBMCs. The CDR3 nucleotides read TGTGCCAGCAGCCCCGCCGGGACAACCTCCTACAATGAGCAGTTCTTC. Translating gives CASSPAGTTSYNEQFF.